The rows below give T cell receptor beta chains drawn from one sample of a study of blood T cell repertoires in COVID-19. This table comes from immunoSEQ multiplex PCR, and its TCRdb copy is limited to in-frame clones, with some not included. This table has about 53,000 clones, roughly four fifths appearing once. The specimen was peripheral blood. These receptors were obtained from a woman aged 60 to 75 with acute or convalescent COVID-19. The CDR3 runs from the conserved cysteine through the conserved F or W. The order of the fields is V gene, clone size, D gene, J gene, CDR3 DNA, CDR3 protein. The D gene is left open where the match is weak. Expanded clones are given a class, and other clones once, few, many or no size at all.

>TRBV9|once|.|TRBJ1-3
TGTGCCAGCAGCGTAGAGGGAGCTTTCTCTGGAAACACCATATATTTT
CASSVEGAFSGNTIYF
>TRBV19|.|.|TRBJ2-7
TGTGCCAGTAGACGAGGGCAGGCTGCATCCTCCTACGAGCAGTACTTC
CASRRGQAASSYEQYF
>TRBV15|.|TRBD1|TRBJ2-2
TGTGCCACCAGCAGAGATACCTGGGGACAGGGGGCGCTCACCGGGGAGCTGTTTTTT
CATSRDTWGQGALTGELFF
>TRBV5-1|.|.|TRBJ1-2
TGCGCCAGCAGCTTATCGGACAGAAATGGCTACACCTTC
CASSLSDRNGYTF
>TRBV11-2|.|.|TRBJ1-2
TGTGCCAGCAGCCCGGACTTTAACTATGGCTACACCTTC
CASSPDFNYGYTF
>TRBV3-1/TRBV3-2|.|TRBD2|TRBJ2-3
TGCGTAAGTCGGGGGGACGCAGATACGCAGTATTTT
CVSRGDADTQYF
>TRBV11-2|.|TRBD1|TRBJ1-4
TGTGCCAGCAGCTTAGGAGGACAGGGGAATGAAAAACTGTTTTTT
CASSLGGQGNEKLFF
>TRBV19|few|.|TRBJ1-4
TGTGCCAGTAGCCGAAGTACGCGAGCGACTAATGAAAAACTGTTTTTT
CASSRSTRATNEKLFF
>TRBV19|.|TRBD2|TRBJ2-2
TGTGCCAGTAGAGGAGGACTAGCGGGCGGTACCGGGGAGCTGTTTTTT
CASRGGLAGGTGELFF
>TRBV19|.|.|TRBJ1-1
TGTGCCAGTAGTATAAAGCAGGGCTCTGAAGCTTTCTTT
CASSIKQGSEAFF
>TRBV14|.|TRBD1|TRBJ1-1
TGTGCCAGCAGCCAAGCACAGGGGAGGAACACTGAAGCTTTCTTT
CASSQAQGRNTEAFF
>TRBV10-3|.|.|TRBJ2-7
TGTGCCATCAGTTCGAAGCAGGGGCCCTACGAGCAGTACTTC
CAISSKQGPYEQYF
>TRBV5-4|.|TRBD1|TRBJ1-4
TGTGCCAGCAGTTTGACAGGGGGGGATGAAAAACTGTTTTTT
CASSLTGGDEKLFF
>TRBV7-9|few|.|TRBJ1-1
TGTGCCAGCAGCTTCAAGGGGGAAACTGAAGCTTTCTTT
CASSFKGETEAFF
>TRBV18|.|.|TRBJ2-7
TGTGCCAGCTCAACACCGGGACTCAGTGGCGAGCAGTACTTC
CASSTPGLSGEQYF
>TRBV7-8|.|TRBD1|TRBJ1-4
TGTGCCAGCAGCTTAAGCCGGACAGGGGCTTATGAAAAACTGTTTTTT
CASSLSRTGAYEKLFF
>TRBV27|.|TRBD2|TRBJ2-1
TGTGCCAGCAGTCTAGTCCCACTAGCGGGGGGGCACGCTGAGCAGTTCTTC
CASSLVPLAGGHAEQFF
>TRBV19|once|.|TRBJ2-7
TGTGCCAGTAGTATAAATACTCCCTACGAGCAGTACTTC
CASSINTPYEQYF
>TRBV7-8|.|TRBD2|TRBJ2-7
TGTGCCAGCAGCCCGCGGACTAGCGGGCGCTTAGATAGCTCCTACGAGCAGTACTTC
CASSPRTSGRLDSSYEQYF
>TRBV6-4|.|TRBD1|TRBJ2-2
TGTGCCAGCAGTGACACGGACAGGGACGGGGAGCTGTTTTTT
CASSDTDRDGELFF
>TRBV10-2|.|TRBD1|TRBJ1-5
TGCGCCAGCAGTGAATCGGGGACAGCGAATCAGCCCCAGCATTTT
CASSESGTANQPQHF
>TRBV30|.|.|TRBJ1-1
TGTGCCTGGAGTGTACCCAGGTTGAGGGGGATTGGTGCTGAAGCTTTCTTT
CAWSVPRLRGIGAEAFF
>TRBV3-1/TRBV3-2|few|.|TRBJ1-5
TGTGCCAGCAGCCAATACGGTCAGCCCCAGCATTTT
CASSQYGQPQHF
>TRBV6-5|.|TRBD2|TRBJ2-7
TGTGCCAGCAGAATAGCGGGGGGCCCCTCCTACGAGCAGTACTTC
CASRIAGGPSYEQYF
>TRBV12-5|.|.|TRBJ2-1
TGTGCTAGTGGCCTCGACAGCTACAATGAGCAGTTCTTC
CASGLDSYNEQFF
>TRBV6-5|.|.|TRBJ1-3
TGTGCCAGCACCTCATCTTTGGGGAGGGGAAACACCATATATTTT
CASTSSLGRGNTIYF
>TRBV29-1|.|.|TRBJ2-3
TGCAGCGTTGAGGGCGGGGGCTGGGGCACAGATACGCAGTATTTT
CSVEGGGWGTDTQYF
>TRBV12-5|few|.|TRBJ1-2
TGTGCTAGTGGTTTGGGTTCGACTGACGGCTACACCTTC
CASGLGSTDGYTF
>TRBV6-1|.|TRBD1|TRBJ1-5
TGTGCCAGCAGTGAAAGAGGGACAGGGTATCAGCCCCAGCATTTT
CASSERGTGYQPQHF
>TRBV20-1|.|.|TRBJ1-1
TGCAGTGCTAGTGATCAGGGGAAGGGTACTGAAGCTTTCTTT
CSASDQGKGTEAFF
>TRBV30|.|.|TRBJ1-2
TGTGCCTGGAAAAGGGGTAACTATGGCTACACCTTC
CAWKRGNYGYTF
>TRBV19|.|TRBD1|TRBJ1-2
TGTGCCAGTAGGATAGGACAGGGCGGCTATGGCTACACCTTC
CASRIGQGGYGYTF
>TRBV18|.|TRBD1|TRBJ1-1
TGTGCCAGCTCACAGGACAGGGGGAACACTGAAGCTTTCTTT
CASSQDRGNTEAFF
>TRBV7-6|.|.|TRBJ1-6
TGTGCCAGCAGCCCCAACACCAACGTTAATTCACCCCTCCACTTT
CASSPNTNVNSPLHF
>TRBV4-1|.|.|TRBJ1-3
TGCGCCAGCAGCCACCCAGGGTGGACCTCCTTGGACTCTGGAAACACCATATATTTT
CASSHPGWTSLDSGNTIYF
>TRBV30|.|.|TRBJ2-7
TGTGCCTGGAGTGTACTACAGGGCTACGAGCAGTACTTC
CAWSVLQGYEQYF
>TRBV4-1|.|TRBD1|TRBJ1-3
TGCGCCAGCAGCCTGCGGGACAGGGATGGAAACACCATATATTTT
CASSLRDRDGNTIYF
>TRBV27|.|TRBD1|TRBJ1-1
TGTGCCAGCGAAAGACAGGGATTGGCTTTCTTT
CASERQGLAFF
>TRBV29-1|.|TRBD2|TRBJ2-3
TGCAGCGTTGAAGGACCTAGCGGGGGAAGCACAGATACGCAGTATTTT
CSVEGPSGGSTDTQYF
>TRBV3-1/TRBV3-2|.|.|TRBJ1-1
TGTGCCAGCAGCCCTAACCGACGGGACAACTGGAACACTGAAGCTTTCTTT
CASSPNRRDNWNTEAFF
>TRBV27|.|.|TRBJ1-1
TGTGCCAGCAGAACTACAGGGCCGTCTGAAGCTTTCTTT
CASRTTGPSEAFF